This T cell receptor (beta chain) was retrieved from a study of T cell responses to AZD1222 COVID-19 vaccine. Study outcomes and limitations: Following two doses of AZD1222, Spike-specific TCR breadth and depth rose. White British people made up most donors, females outnumbered males, and clonal diversity was possibly underestimated. Repertoires were obtained only post-peak T cell response.

Only in-frame clones appear in the TCRdb table, and some are missing; sequencing was by immunoSEQ multiplex PCR. The sample yields under 70,000 clones, roughly nine tenths seen once. V was shortened by 4 bases and J by 14 bases, with 27 bases between the two germline ends. The CDR3 extends over 15 amino acids. The germline gives CDR1 SGDLS, CDR2 YYNGEE. Whether given at about 4 or about 12 weeks, second doses were pooled. Notes on this clone: The antigen is not known.

The sample consisted of peripheral blood, taken 28 days after the second AZD1222 dose. This sequence was found in an adult who received the AZD1222 COVID-19 vaccine. V and J are TRBV9 and TRBJ1-2; a possible D gene is TRBD1 (6 bases). CDR3 coding DNA: TGTGCCAGCAGCCCTACCCTAGACAGGTTACGTGGGGTAACCTTC. Protein sequence: CASSPTLDRLRGVTF.